This T cell receptor (beta chain) appears in the sequencing data of a study of patients and donors after allogeneic stem cell transplantation. J was trimmed by 8 bases and V by 1 base; bases with no gene match: 8. This CDR3 region has 15 residues. Germline assignment: CDR1 SGHRS and CDR2 YFSETQ. Each CDR3 protein gets one entry after TCRdb re-called the RT-PCR reads with MiXCR. Here the sample spans approximately 200,000 distinct CDR3 sequences, over 30% being singletons. The rearrangement uses TRBV5-1 and TRBJ2-1; 8 bases line up with TRBD1. The sequence came from a human donor who was either an allogeneic HSCT recipient or a stem cell or donor lymphocyte infusion donor (not recorded which). It is not recorded whose cells these are; they may come from a transplant donor. The sample consisted of blood, either unsorted or a sorted T cell fraction (not recorded which). In nucleotides, the CDR3 is TGCGCCAGCAGCTTGAGACAGGGGAAGAGCGATGAGCAGTTCTTC. The encoded protein is CASSLRQGKSDEQFF.